This T cell receptor beta chain was captured by sequencing in a study of blood T cell repertoires in COVID-19. Overall study context: There were acute and convalescent COVID-19 samples, and they came from the United States, Italy and Spain. The cDNA or gDNA used as material had been derived from T cells, B-cell-depleted T cells, or PBMCs.

Methods used by the authors: Amplification with reference gene primers provided the estimates of nucleated cell counts. Sequenced by immunoSEQ multiplex PCR; TCRdb stores in-frame clones only, minus some. Clonal size and the V and J genes are those of that table, whereas D and trimming came from the DNA. This sample carries more than 50,000 clones, around 90% of them seen once, and the ten largest clones take roughly 15%. Trimming took 5 bases from V and 7 from J; bases not matched to a gene: 13. The CDR3 runs 15 residues. Germline V gives CDR1 MDHEN, CDR2 SYDVKM. Sequencing was carried out using peripheral blood. The TCR originated in a man older than 75 with acute or convalescent COVID-19. The chain carries TRBV28 and TRBJ2-5; 7 bases map to TRBD2. This chain's CDR3 is CASSLGSSGLGTQYF. The CDR3 nucleotides are TGTGCCAGCAGTCTCGGATCTAGCGGCCTTGGGACCCAGTACTTC.